In this sample, the clone carrying this TCR beta chain turned up once. The data were taken from a study of neoadjuvant anti-PD-1 for oral cavity cancer. This CDR3 spans 14 amino acids. Germline values: CDR1 SNHLY, CDR2 FYNNEI. V was clipped by 4 bases and J by 2 bases, with 10 bases between them. Method: immunoSEQ multiplex PCR; TCRdb's copy keeps in-frame clones and lacks some. The table records 84,000 or so clones, more than 80% of them present only once. These newly diagnosed stage II-IVA oral cavity squamous cell carcinoma patients had no prior systemic or radiation treatment. The genes are TRBV2 and TRBJ2-3, with D hard to call. Specimen: PBMCs, collected before nivolumab (anti-PD-1) treatment. The TCR was taken from a person aged 40 to 85 with oral cavity squamous cell carcinoma. The CDR3 sequence is CASSGPVFTDTQYF. The CDR3 bases are TGTGCCAGCAGTGGGCCAGTCTTCACAGATACGCAGTATTTT.